This T cell receptor (beta chain) was identified during a study of T cells in localized non-small cell lung cancer. Profiling relied on immunoSEQ multiplex PCR, and the TCRdb table lists in-frame clones only, not all of them. The sample shows some 64,000 clones, about four fifths of them seen only once. The V gene's germline CDR1 is KGHSH and CDR2 LQKENI. The CDR3 extends over 15 amino acids. The junction had 2 bases not matched to a gene; V was cut back by 3 bases and J by 3 bases. Study-wide results and limits: Uninvolved adjacent lung, not tumor, had the highest T cell clonality. Higher blood T cell density went with longer overall survival.

This clone was observed a few times. The target antigen is unknown. The chain couples TRBV18 to TRBJ1-3; 10 positions match TRBD1. This sample comprised PBMCs, obtained before any cancer treatment. The receptor's source is a man aged 40-75 years with stage II lung adenocarcinoma. CDR3: CASSPGQGIGNTIYF. The CDR3 coding sequence is TGTGCCAGCTCACCGGGACAGGGGATTGGAAACACCATATATTTT.